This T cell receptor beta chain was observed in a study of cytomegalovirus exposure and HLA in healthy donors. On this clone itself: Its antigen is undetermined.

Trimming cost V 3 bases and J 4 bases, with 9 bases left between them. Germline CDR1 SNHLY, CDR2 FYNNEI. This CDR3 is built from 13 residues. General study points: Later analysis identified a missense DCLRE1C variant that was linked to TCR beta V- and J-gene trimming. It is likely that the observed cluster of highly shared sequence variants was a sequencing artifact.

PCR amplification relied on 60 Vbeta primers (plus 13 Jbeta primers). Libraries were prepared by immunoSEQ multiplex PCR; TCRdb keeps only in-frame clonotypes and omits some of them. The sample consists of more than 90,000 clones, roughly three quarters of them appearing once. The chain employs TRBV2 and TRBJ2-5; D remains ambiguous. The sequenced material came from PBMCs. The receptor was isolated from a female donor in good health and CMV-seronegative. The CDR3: CASSDTAVETQYF. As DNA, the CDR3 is TGTGCCAGCAGTGACACCGCGGTAGAGACCCAGTACTTC.